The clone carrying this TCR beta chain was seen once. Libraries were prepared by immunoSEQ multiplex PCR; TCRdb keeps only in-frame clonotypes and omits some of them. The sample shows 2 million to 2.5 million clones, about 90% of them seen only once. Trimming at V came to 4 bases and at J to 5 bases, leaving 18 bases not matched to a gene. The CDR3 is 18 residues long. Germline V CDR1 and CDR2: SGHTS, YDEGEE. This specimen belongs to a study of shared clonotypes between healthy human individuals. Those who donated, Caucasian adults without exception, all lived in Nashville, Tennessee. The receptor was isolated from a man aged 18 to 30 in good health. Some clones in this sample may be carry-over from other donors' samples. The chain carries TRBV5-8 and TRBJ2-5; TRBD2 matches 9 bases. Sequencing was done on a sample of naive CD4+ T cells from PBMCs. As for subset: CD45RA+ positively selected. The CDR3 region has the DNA TGTGCCAGCAGCCCTTGGGCGGGACTAGCCCGATTGAGCGAGACCCAGTACTTC. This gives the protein CASSPWAGLARLSETQYF. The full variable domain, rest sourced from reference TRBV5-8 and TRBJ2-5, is EAGVTQSPTHLIKTRGQQATLRCSPISGHTSVYWYQQALGLGLQFLLWYDEGEERNRGNFPPRFSGRQFPNYSSELNVNALELEDSALYLCASSPWAGLARLSETQYFGPGTRLLVL.